This TCR beta chain derives from a study of CD8 T cells in ankylosing spondylitis. This clonotype has more than one count but fewer than ten. Its target is unknown. J gave up 4 bases and V 0 bases, and 6 bases lay outside the gene matches. The CDR3 contains 15 residues. Germline V gene lookup returns CDR1 GTSNPN and CDR2 SVGIG (reference sequence). Study conclusions and caveats: In ankylosing spondylitis blood, a motif of eight highly homologous TCR beta variants appeared characteristic. A CD8+ phenotype characterized the disease-linked clones, which were relatively rare in peripheral blood. Earlier authors reported some of these motif variants in reactive arthritis synovial fluid and blood.

Generation of TCR beta libraries employed quantitative 5'-RACE incorporating molecular barcodes. A single record per CDR3 protein comes from TCRdb applying MiXCR to the 5' RACE reads. The repertoire consists of about 90,000 distinct CDR3 sequences, with about 8.3% occurring once and the leading ten covering approximately 30%. This chain links TRBV30 with TRBJ2-1; 7 nucleotides agree with TRBD2. What was sequenced was blood, either unsorted or a sorted T cell fraction (not recorded which). The origin of this receptor is a male donor with ankylosing spondylitis. CDR3 loop: CAWSVEAGLYNEQFF. CDR3 bases: TGTGCCTGGAGTGTAGAAGCGGGACTTTACAATGAGCAGTTCTTC.